One and the same sample provided the 8 T cell receptor beta chains below, sequenced in a study of T-cell memory formation after mild COVID-19 (dated by TCRdb to about 2021). Preparation of the library involved 5' RACE. The sequencing machine was an Illumina NovaSeq 6000. TCRdb trimmed the raw reads at Q25, called clones with MiXCR and kept productive beta chains. Entries that share a CDR3 protein sequence are merged under the most common genes and DNA. Counted in this sample were around 310,000 distinct CDR3 sequences; 15% to 20% of them appeared once. About a fifth of the sample comes from the top ten. Sequenced input: PBMCs or a T cell subset sorted from them (not recorded which). These receptors originate from a man between 18 and 29 years old who had mild COVID-19 (a few samples of this study predate the infection). The sample titles of this study are shuffled in the database, so cell type and time point are left out; the donor was told from shared clones.

The chain links TRBV24-1 to TRBJ2-5, with D tentatively TRBD1 (5 bases). CDR1 is KGHDR, CDR2 SFDVKD, per germline. Trimming left V 7 bases short and J 0 bases short, with 8 bases between. The CDR3 is 13 amino acids. CDR3 protein: CATRRGYQETQYF. CDR3 nucleotide sequence: TGTGCCACCAGAAGGGGATACCAAGAGACCCAGTACTTC.

This chain joins TRBV6-2 or TRBV6-3 and TRBJ1-1, with TRBD1 matching 7 bases. CDR1 and CDR2 (germline): MNHEY, SVGEGT. The CDR3 has 13 residues. V dropped 6 bases and J dropped 5; count of bases not matched to a gene: 6. CDR3 residues: CASRRQGETEAFF. As DNA, the CDR3 is TGTGCCAGCAGGAGACAGGGTGAGACTGAAGCTTTCTTT.

This rearrangement joins TRBV6-2 or TRBV6-3 to TRBJ2-3; D perhaps matches TRBD1 (5 bases). The CDR3 sequence is 15 residues long. V was pared by 2 bases and J by 4 bases, with 13 bases between. Germline CDR1 reads MNHEY; CDR2 reads SVGEGT. CDR3 sequence reads: CASSYVAGPPDTQYF. The CDR3 bases are TGTGCCAGCAGTTACGTTGCAGGGCCGCCAGATACGCAGTATTTT.

This clonotype was recorded many times. The CDR3 region has the DNA TGTGCCAGCAGCTTGCCGCTTTCCACAGATACGCAGTATTTT. It encodes CASSLPLSTDTQYF. The V call is TRBV5-4, the J call TRBJ2-3; D is unclear. Germline values: CDR1 SGHNT, CDR2 YYREEE (reference sequence). Trimming shortened V by 1 base and J by 2 bases, and 8 bases separated the two germline ends. The CDR3 has 14 amino acids.

V is TRBV20-1 and J is TRBJ2-1, with TRBD2 identical over 7 bases. The germline CDR1 and CDR2 sequences are DFQATT and SNEGSKA (reference sequence). The CDR3 length is 14 residues. V was pared by 5 bases and J by 15 bases, with 19 bases of the junction left unmatched. The DNA for the CDR3 is TGCAGTGCTGGGCGCGCGGGGGTCAGGGACGTCCGGTTCTTC. Translated: CSAGRAGVRDVRFF.

This chain links TRBV6-2 or TRBV6-3 with TRBJ2-3; D remains unclear. V lost 8 bases and J lost 4, with 10 bases in between. The germline V gene encodes CDR1 MNHEY and CDR2 SVGEGT. The CDR3 is made up of 12 amino acids. The CDR3 loop reads CASGMAPDTQYF. CDR3 coding DNA: TGTGCCAGCGGAATGGCCCCAGATACGCAGTATTTT.

This clonotype has ten or more counts. The V and J genes are TRBV5-6 and TRBJ2-2; D gene uncertain. The CDR3 contains 14 residues. CDR1 and CDR2 (germline): SGHDT, YYEEEE. V was trimmed by 0 bases and J by 1 base, leaving 4 bases between them. The CDR3 reads CASSLDVNTGELFF. The CDR3 DNA sequence: TGTGCCAGCAGCTTGGACGTGAACACCGGGGAGCTGTTTTTT.

This chain connects TRBV19 to TRBJ1-5; D not resolved. Trimming stripped 6 bases from V and 7 bases from J, with 19 bases between. This CDR3 comprises 15 residues. Germline V gene data show CDR1 as LNHDA and CDR2 as SQIVND (reference sequence). The CDR3 loop reads CASSIYSDFNQPQHF. DNA for the CDR3: TGTGCCAGTAGCATATATAGTGATTTTAACCAGCCCCAGCATTTT.